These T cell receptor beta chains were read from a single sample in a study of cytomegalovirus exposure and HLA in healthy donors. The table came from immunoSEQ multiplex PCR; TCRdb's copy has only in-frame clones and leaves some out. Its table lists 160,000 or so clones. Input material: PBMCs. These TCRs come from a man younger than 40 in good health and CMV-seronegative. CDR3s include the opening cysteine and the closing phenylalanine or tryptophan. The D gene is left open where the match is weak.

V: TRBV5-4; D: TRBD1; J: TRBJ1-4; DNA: TGTGCCAGCAGCTTCAGGACAGGGTCTAATGAAAAACTGTTTTTT; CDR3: CASSFRTGSNEKLFF
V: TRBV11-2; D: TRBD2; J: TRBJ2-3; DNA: TGTGCCAGCAGCTTAACCGGGACTAGCGGGAGAAGTGGTGATACGCAGTATTTT; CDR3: CASSLTGTSGRSGDTQYF
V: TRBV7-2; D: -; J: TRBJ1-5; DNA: TGTGCCAGCAGCTTAGCGTTGGCAGGGAATCAGCCCCAGCATTTT; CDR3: CASSLALAGNQPQHF
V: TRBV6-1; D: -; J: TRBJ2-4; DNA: TGTGCCAGCAGTGAAGGGAAAGCACTAGTTAATCAAAACATTCAGTACTTC; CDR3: CASSEGKALVNQNIQYF
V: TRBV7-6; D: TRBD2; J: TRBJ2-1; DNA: TGTGCCAGCAGCTTAGAGGCTAGCGGGAGTTATGAGCAGTTCTTC; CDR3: CASSLEASGSYEQFF
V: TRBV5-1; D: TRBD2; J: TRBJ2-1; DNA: TGCGCCAGCAGCTATAGCGGGAGTGTTTACAATGAGCAGTTCTTC; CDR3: CASSYSGSVYNEQFF
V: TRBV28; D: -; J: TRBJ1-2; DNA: TGTGCCAGCAGTTTATGGGCCTATGGCTACACCTTC; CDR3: CASSLWAYGYTF
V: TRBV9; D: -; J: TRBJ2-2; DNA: TGTGCCAGCAGCGGCAGGGGAAACACCGGGGAGCTGTTTTTT; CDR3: CASSGRGNTGELFF
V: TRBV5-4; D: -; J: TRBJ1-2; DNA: TGTGCCAGCAGCTTGGAACAGGGCTCGCGGGGCTACACCTTC; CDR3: CASSLEQGSRGYTF
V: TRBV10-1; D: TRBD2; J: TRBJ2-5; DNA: TGCGCCAGCAGTGAGAGCCTAGCGGGAGGGCAAGAGACCCAGTACTTC; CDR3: CASSESLAGGQETQYF
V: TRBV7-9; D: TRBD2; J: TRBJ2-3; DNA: TGTGCCAGCAGCTTGGACCTAGCGGCAGATACGCAGTATTTT; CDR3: CASSLDLAADTQYF
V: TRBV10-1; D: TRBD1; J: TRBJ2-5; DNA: TGCGCCAGCAGCCAAGACAGGGGCGCGACCCAGTACTTC; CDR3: CASSQDRGATQYF
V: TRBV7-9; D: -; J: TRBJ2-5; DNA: TGTGCCAGCAGCTTAGCCAGGGGATCGGAGACCCAGTACTTC; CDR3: CASSLARGSETQYF
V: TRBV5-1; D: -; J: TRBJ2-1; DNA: TGCGCCAGCAGCTTGGTTTCAGGGGCGAAGAGCGATGAGCAGTTCTTC; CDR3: CASSLVSGAKSDEQFF
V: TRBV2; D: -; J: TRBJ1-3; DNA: TGTGCCAGCAGTCGTTTATCGAGGCAGGGGAAGTCTGGAAACACCATATATTTT; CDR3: CASSRLSRQGKSGNTIYF
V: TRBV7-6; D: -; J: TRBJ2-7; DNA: TGTGCCAGCAGCCTCGCAGCGAACTACGAGCAGTACTTC; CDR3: CASSLAANYEQYF
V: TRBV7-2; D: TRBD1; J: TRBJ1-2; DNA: TGTGCCAGCAGACCGGGACAGGGGTCTGGCTACACCTTC; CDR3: CASRPGQGSGYTF
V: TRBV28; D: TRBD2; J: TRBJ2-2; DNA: TGTGCCAGCAGTACCCGCGGGACTAGCGGGGGCCGAATCACCGGGGAGCTGTTTTTT; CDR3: CASSTRGTSGGRITGELFF
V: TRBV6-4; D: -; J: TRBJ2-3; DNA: TGTGCCAGCAGTCAGGGAGATACGCAGTATTTT; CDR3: CASSQGDTQYF
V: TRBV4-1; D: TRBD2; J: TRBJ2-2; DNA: TGCGCCAGCAGCCAAGCGCGGGCGGGAGGGGGCGGGGAGCTGTTTTTT; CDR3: CASSQARAGGGGELFF
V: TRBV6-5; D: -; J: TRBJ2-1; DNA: TGTGCCAGCAGTCGCTACCCTACTAGGAGAGATGAGCAGTTCTTC; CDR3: CASSRYPTRRDEQFF
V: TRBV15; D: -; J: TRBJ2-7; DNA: TGTGCCACCAGCGGAGGACAGAACTACGAGCAGTACTTC; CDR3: CATSGGQNYEQYF
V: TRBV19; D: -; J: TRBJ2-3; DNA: TGTGCCAGTAGTCTGGGCCCCTCTTTCGATACGCAGTATTTT; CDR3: CASSLGPSFDTQYF
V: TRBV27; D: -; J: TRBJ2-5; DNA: TGTGCCAGCAGTCCCTGGGGCCACGGGGAGACCCAGTACTTC; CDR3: CASSPWGHGETQYF
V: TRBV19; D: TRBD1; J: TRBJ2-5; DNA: TGTGCCAGTAGTCCGAGGACAGGGAGGGAGACCCAGTACTTC; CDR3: CASSPRTGRETQYF
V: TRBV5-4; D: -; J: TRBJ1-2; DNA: TGTGCCAGCAGCTTGGCGTTCACAGGAGAAGCTAACTATGGCTACACCTTC; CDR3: CASSLAFTGEANYGYTF
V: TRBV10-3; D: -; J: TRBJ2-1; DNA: TGTGCCATCAGAGGGGGAGGGAGCTCCTACAATGAGCAGTTCTTC; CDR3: CAIRGGGSSYNEQFF
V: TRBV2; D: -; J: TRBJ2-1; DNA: TGTGCCAGCAGGAGCCTCGGGAGAAAGGGCTCCTACAATGAGCAGTTCTTC; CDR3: CASRSLGRKGSYNEQFF
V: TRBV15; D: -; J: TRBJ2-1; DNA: TGTGCCACCAGCAGAGCAACTAGCCAATACAATGAGCAGTTCTTC; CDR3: CATSRATSQYNEQFF
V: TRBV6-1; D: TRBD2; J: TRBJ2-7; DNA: TGTGCCAGCAGTGAAGCGTTGGCGGGAGCCTACGAGCAGTACTTC; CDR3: CASSEALAGAYEQYF
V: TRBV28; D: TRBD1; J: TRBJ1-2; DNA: TGTGCCAGCAGGCTGGACAGGTGGGGGGGCTACACCTTC; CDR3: CASRLDRWGGYTF
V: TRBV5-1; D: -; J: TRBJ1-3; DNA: TGCGCCAGCAGCTTAGGGGGATTTGGAAACACCATATATTTT; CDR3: CASSLGGFGNTIYF
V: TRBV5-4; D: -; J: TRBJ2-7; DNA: TGTGCCAGCAGCTTGGTGGGAGTTAGCGACGAGCAGTACTTC; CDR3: CASSLVGVSDEQYF
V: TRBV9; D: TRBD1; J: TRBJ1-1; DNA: TGTGCCAGCAGCGCCTTGACAGGGGCTAACACTGAAGCTTTCTTT; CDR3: CASSALTGANTEAFF
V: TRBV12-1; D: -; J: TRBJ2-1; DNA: TGTGCCAGCAGCTTTCTTCCGGGAGGACACAATGAGCAGTTCTTC; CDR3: CASSFLPGGHNEQFF
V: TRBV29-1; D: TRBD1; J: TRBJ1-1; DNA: TGCAGCATACAGGGACAGGTGAACACTGAAGCTTTCTTT; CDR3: CSIQGQVNTEAFF
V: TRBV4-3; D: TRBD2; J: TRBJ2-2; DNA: TGCGCCAGCAGCCATGGGGGGGTTCGGAACACCGGGGAGCTGTTTTTT; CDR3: CASSHGGVRNTGELFF
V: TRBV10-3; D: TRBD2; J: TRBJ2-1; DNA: TGTGCCATCAGTGAGTCGGGGGGGGACAATGAGCAGTTCTTC; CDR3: CAISESGGDNEQFF
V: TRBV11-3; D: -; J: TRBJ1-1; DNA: TGTGCCAGCAGCTCCTTGAAAGGGAGAGCTTTCTTT; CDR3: CASSSLKGRAFF
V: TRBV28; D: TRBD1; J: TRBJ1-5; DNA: TGTGCCAGCAGTGTTGGACAGGTGATTGGTCAGCCCCAGCATTTT; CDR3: CASSVGQVIGQPQHF
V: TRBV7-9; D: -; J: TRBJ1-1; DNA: TGTGCCAGCAGCTTAGTTTCCCTAGAAGCTTTCTTT; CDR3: CASSLVSLEAFF
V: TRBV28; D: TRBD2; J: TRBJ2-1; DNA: TGTGCCAGCAGTTCCCCTACTAGCGGATACTACAATGAGCAGTTCTTC; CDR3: CASSSPTSGYYNEQFF
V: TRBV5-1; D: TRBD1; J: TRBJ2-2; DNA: TGCGCCAGCAGCTGGGACAGGGGGCGCCCCGCGTACACCGGGGAGCTGTTTTTT; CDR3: CASSWDRGRPAYTGELFF
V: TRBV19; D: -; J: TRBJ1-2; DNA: TGTGCCAGTAGTATAGATCCACAGTCTAACTATGGCTACACCTTC; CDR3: CASSIDPQSNYGYTF
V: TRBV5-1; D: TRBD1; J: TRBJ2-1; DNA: TGCGCCAGCAGCTTCGGACAGGGGGTAAATGAGCAGTTCTTC; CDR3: CASSFGQGVNEQFF
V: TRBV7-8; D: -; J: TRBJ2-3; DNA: TGTGCCAGCAGCTCTTTAGCGATTGGAAGCACAGATACGCAGTATTTT; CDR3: CASSSLAIGSTDTQYF
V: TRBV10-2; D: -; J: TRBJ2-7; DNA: TGCGCCAGCACAGTTGGGCGTACCTACGAGCAGTACTTC; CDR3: CASTVGRTYEQYF
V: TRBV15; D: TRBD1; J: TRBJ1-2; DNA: TGTGCCACCAGCAGGGACAGGCACGGCTACACCTTC; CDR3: CATSRDRHGYTF
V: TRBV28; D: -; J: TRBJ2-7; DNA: TGTGCCAGCAGTTCACCGGGACTCAAATACGAGCAGTACTTC; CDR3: CASSSPGLKYEQYF
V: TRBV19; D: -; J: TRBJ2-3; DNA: TGTGCCAGTAGTATAGAATGGGCTAGCACAGATACGCAGTATTTT; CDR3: CASSIEWASTDTQYF
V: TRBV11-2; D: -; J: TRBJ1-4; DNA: TGTGCCAGCAGAGGGGAAGGTGAAAAACTGTTTTTT; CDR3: CASRGEGEKLFF
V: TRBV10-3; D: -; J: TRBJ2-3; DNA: TGTGCCATCAGGGCCGGCGGCTCCCAAAATACGCAGTATTTT; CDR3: CAIRAGGSQNTQYF